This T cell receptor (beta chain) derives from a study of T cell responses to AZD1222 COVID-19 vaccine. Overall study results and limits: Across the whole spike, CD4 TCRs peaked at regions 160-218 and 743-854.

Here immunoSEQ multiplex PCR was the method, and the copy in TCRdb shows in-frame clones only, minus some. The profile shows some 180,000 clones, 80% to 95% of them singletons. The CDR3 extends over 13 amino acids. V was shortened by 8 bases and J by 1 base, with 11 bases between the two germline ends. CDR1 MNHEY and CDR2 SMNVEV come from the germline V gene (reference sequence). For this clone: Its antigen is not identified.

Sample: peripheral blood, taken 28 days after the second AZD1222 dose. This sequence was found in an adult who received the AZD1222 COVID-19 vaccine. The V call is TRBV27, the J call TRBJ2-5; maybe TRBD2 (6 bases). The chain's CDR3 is CASQTAGQETQYF. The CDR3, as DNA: TGTGCCAGCCAAACAGCGGGCCAAGAGACCCAGTACTTC.